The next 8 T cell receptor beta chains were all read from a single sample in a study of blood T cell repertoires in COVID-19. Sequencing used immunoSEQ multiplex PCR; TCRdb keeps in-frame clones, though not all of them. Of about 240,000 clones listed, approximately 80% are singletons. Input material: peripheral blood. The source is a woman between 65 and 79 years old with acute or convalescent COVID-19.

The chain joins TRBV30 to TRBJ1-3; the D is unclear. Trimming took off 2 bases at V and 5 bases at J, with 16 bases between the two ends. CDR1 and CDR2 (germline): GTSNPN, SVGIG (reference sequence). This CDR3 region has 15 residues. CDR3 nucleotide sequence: TGTGCCTGGAGTTATGACCGCCAGGTGCGAAACACCATATATTTT. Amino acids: CAWSYDRQVRNTIYF.

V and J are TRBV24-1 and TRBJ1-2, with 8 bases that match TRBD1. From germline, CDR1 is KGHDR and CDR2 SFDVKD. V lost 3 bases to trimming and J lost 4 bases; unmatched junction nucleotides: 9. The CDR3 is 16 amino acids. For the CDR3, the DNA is TGTGCCACCAGTGATCCTTCGTTGGACAGGGTCTATGGCTACACCTTC. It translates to CATSDPSLDRVYGYTF.

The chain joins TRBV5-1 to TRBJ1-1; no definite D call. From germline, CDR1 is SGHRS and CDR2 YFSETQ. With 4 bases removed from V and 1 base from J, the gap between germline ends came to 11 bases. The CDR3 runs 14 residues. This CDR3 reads CASSREAANTEAFF. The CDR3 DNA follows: TGCGCCAGCAGCCGGGAGGCGGCGAACACTGAAGCTTTCTTT.

The CDR3 here is CAWSVGPGDYGYTF. The DNA of the CDR3 is TGTGCCTGGAGTGTAGGGCCAGGGGACTATGGCTACACCTTC. This chain uses TRBV30 with TRBJ1-2; the D gene is possibly TRBD1 (6 bases). CDR3 length equals 14 residues. The germline V gene has CDR1 GTSNPN and CDR2 SVGIG (reference sequence). Between the trimmed V and J ends, which lost 0 bases and 3 bases, there was a span of 11 bases.

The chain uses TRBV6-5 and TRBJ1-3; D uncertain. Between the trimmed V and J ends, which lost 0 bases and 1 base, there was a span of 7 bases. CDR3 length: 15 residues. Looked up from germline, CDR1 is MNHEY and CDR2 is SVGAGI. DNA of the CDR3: TGTGCCAGCAGTTACTCGAGCGCATCTGGAAACACCATATATTTT. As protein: CASSYSSASGNTIYF.

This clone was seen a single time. In nucleotides, the CDR3 is TGCGCCAGTAATGTGGGGGACAACTACGAGCAGTACTTC. Amino acid sequence: CASNVGDNYEQYF. V gene TRBV5-1 combines with J gene TRBJ2-7; possible D gene TRBD1, 6 bases. The CDR3 has 13 residues. In germline, CDR1 is SGHRS, CDR2 YFSETQ. Trimming removed 8 bases at V and 3 bases at J, with 15 bases between.

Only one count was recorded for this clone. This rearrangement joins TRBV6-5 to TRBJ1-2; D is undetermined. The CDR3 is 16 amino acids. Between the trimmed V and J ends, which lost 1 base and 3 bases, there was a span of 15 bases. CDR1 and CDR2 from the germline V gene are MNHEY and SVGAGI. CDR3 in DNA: TGTGCCAGCAGTTACTACTTATCAGGCACCTACTATGGCTACACCTTC. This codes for CASSYYLSGTYYGYTF.

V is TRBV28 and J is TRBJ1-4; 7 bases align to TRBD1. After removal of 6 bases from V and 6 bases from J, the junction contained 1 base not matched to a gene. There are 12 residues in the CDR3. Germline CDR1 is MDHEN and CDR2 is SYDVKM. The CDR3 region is CASRQGDEKLFF. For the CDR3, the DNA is TGTGCCAGCAGGCAGGGGGATGAAAAACTGTTTTTT.